Listed below are T cell receptor beta chains from one sample, sequenced in a study of identifying expanded T cells in peripheral blood. Sequencing was performed with immunoSEQ multiplex PCR; in TCRdb, only in-frame clones are kept and a portion is missing. The sample has 70,000 or so clones; 85% to 90% are singletons. The sample was blood. The receptor set was obtained from a person between 18 and 70 years old in good health. The CDR3 runs from the conserved cysteine through the conserved F or W. Fields, in order: V gene, J gene, CDR3 length, D gene, clone size, CDR3 DNA, CDR3 protein. D genes are given only for firm matches. Expanded clones are given a class, and other clones once, few, many or no size at all.

v_gene: TRBV5-1; j_gene: TRBJ1-1; len: 13; d_gene: .; abundance: .; CDR3nt: TGCGCCAGCAGCTTGGATGGGTCCTATGAAGCTTTCTTT; CDR3aa: CASSLDGSYEAFF
v_gene: TRBV10-2; j_gene: TRBJ1-5; len: 15; d_gene: .; abundance: .; CDR3nt: TGCGCCAGCAGCGAGACAGGCCTTAGCAATCAGCCCCAGCATTTT; CDR3aa: CASSETGLSNQPQHF
v_gene: TRBV5-6; j_gene: TRBJ2-1; len: 13; d_gene: .; abundance: .; CDR3nt: TGTGCCAGCAGCTTGGGGGCCAGCGATGAGCAGTTCTTC; CDR3aa: CASSLGASDEQFF
v_gene: TRBV6-1; j_gene: TRBJ1-1; len: 11; d_gene: .; abundance: .; CDR3nt: TGTGCCAGCGGGAGGGACACTGAAGCTTTCTTT; CDR3aa: CASGRDTEAFF
v_gene: TRBV30; j_gene: TRBJ1-5; len: 14; d_gene: TRBD1; abundance: few; CDR3nt: TGTGCCTGGAGTTGGGGGACAGGGCGACAGCCCCAGCATTTT; CDR3aa: CAWSWGTGRQPQHF
v_gene: TRBV11-2; j_gene: TRBJ1-5; len: 13; d_gene: TRBD1; abundance: .; CDR3nt: TGTGCCAGCAGCCTGGGGGACAGCCGGCCCCAGCATTTT; CDR3aa: CASSLGDSRPQHF
v_gene: TRBV5-6; j_gene: TRBJ2-7; len: 14; d_gene: TRBD1; abundance: .; CDR3nt: TGTGCCAGCAGCTTGGCCGGGACAGACTACGAGCAGTACTTC; CDR3aa: CASSLAGTDYEQYF
v_gene: TRBV28; j_gene: TRBJ1-2; len: 12; d_gene: .; abundance: .; CDR3nt: TGTGCCAGCACCCAAGGGTGGCGTGGCTACACCTTC; CDR3aa: CASTQGWRGYTF
v_gene: TRBV5-1; j_gene: TRBJ1-2; len: 13; d_gene: TRBD1; abundance: .; CDR3nt: TGCGCCAGCAGCTTATCAGGGGGTGTTGGCTACACCTTC; CDR3aa: CASSLSGGVGYTF
v_gene: TRBV21-1; j_gene: TRBJ2-1; len: 17; d_gene: .; abundance: .; CDR3nt: TGTGCCAGCAGCAAAGGAGGGGAGACAGGGGCGCAGGATGAGCAGTTCTTC; CDR3aa: CASSKGGETGAQDEQFF
v_gene: TRBV19; j_gene: TRBJ1-2; len: 14; d_gene: .; abundance: .; CDR3nt: TGTGCCAGTAGTAGTACAGGGAGGAATAGTGGCTACACCTTC; CDR3aa: CASSSTGRNSGYTF
v_gene: TRBV9; j_gene: TRBJ2-1; len: 13; d_gene: .; abundance: .; CDR3nt: TGTGCCAGCAGCAGACTAGTAGCCAATGAGCAGTTCTTC; CDR3aa: CASSRLVANEQFF
v_gene: TRBV30; j_gene: TRBJ1-2; len: 14; d_gene: .; abundance: .; CDR3nt: TGTGCCTGCACCCCCTTCCCCTCTAACTATGGCTACACCTTC; CDR3aa: CACTPFPSNYGYTF
v_gene: TRBV6-5; j_gene: TRBJ1-2; len: 13; d_gene: TRBD1; abundance: .; CDR3nt: TGTGCCAGCAGTCCCGGACAGGGGCACGGCTACACCTTC; CDR3aa: CASSPGQGHGYTF
v_gene: TRBV6-9; j_gene: TRBJ1-5; len: 16; d_gene: .; abundance: .; CDR3nt: TGTGCCAATCACAGGATCGGAGACTATAGCAATCAGCCCCAGCATTTT; CDR3aa: CANHRIGDYSNQPQHF
v_gene: TRBV7-2; j_gene: TRBJ2-5; len: 12; d_gene: .; abundance: .; CDR3nt: TGTGCCAGCGGGACGTACCAAGAGACCCAGTACTTC; CDR3aa: CASGTYQETQYF
v_gene: TRBV9; j_gene: TRBJ1-4; len: 16; d_gene: .; abundance: once; CDR3nt: TGTGCCAGCAGCGCTCTTATGGAGGCAACTAATGAAAAACTGTTTTTT; CDR3aa: CASSALMEATNEKLFF
v_gene: TRBV11-3; j_gene: TRBJ2-5; len: 14; d_gene: .; abundance: .; CDR3nt: TGTGCCAGCAGCCAAGGCGGCGTTCAAGAGACCCAGTACTTC; CDR3aa: CASSQGGVQETQYF
v_gene: TRBV7-2; j_gene: TRBJ2-7; len: 12; d_gene: .; abundance: .; CDR3nt: TGTGCCAGCAGCTTAGTATTGTACGAGCAGTACTTC; CDR3aa: CASSLVLYEQYF
v_gene: TRBV5-1; j_gene: TRBJ1-1; len: 14; d_gene: TRBD1; abundance: .; CDR3nt: TGCGCCAGCAGCTTGGGAGGGGGCCTCACTGAAGCTTTCTTT; CDR3aa: CASSLGGGLTEAFF
v_gene: TRBV7-8; j_gene: TRBJ1-6; len: 14; d_gene: TRBD1; abundance: .; CDR3nt: TGTGCCAGCAGCCCGACAGGGGTAAATTCACCCCTCCACTTT; CDR3aa: CASSPTGVNSPLHF
v_gene: TRBV9; j_gene: TRBJ2-2; len: 16; d_gene: TRBD2; abundance: .; CDR3nt: TGTGCCAGCAGCGTGACTAGCGGCGCGAACACCGGGGAGCTGTTTTTT; CDR3aa: CASSVTSGANTGELFF
v_gene: TRBV14; j_gene: TRBJ1-1; len: 14; d_gene: .; abundance: .; CDR3nt: TGTGCCAGCAGCCAAGGAGGGCCCGGGGCTGAAGCTTTCTTT; CDR3aa: CASSQGGPGAEAFF
v_gene: TRBV6-5; j_gene: TRBJ2-1; len: 13; d_gene: TRBD2; abundance: .; CDR3nt: TGTGCCAGCAGTCCCCCGGGGGGCAATGAGCAGTTCTTC; CDR3aa: CASSPPGGNEQFF
v_gene: TRBV6-1; j_gene: TRBJ2-7; len: 15; d_gene: TRBD2; abundance: .; CDR3nt: TGTGCCAGCAGTGTATCTAGCGGGGACTTCTACGAGCAGTACTTC; CDR3aa: CASSVSSGDFYEQYF
v_gene: TRBV6-5; j_gene: TRBJ1-1; len: 12; d_gene: .; abundance: once; CDR3nt: TGTGCCAGCAGCCTCGGGGGTCGAGAGGCTTTCTTT; CDR3aa: CASSLGGREAFF
v_gene: TRBV6-4; j_gene: TRBJ2-1; len: 13; d_gene: TRBD2; abundance: .; CDR3nt: TGTGCCAGCAGTGCACTAGCGGCACATGAGCAGTTCTTC; CDR3aa: CASSALAAHEQFF
v_gene: TRBV4-1; j_gene: TRBJ2-7; len: 17; d_gene: TRBD1; abundance: .; CDR3nt: TGCGCCAGCAGCCAAGTCCCCGGGACAGGGGGAACCTACGAGCAGTACTTC; CDR3aa: CASSQVPGTGGTYEQYF
v_gene: TRBV27; j_gene: TRBJ2-5; len: 16; d_gene: TRBD1; abundance: .; CDR3nt: TGTGCCAGCAGCTCCCGACCGGGACAGGAAAAAGAGACCCAGTACTTC; CDR3aa: CASSSRPGQEKETQYF
v_gene: TRBV7-2; j_gene: TRBJ2-3; len: 13; d_gene: .; abundance: .; CDR3nt: TGTGCCAGCAGCCTGGCCCTTGCAGATACGCAGTATTTT; CDR3aa: CASSLALADTQYF
v_gene: TRBV30; j_gene: TRBJ1-6; len: 11; d_gene: .; abundance: few; CDR3nt: TGTGCCTGGAGTGCTAGGTCACCCCTCCACTTT; CDR3aa: CAWSARSPLHF
v_gene: TRBV7-2; j_gene: TRBJ1-2; len: 13; d_gene: .; abundance: .; CDR3nt: TGTGCCAGCAGCCCGCACCCTGACTATGGCTACACCTTC; CDR3aa: CASSPHPDYGYTF
v_gene: TRBV29-1; j_gene: TRBJ2-1; len: 16; d_gene: TRBD2; abundance: .; CDR3nt: TGCAGCGTTGCGGGGGTTGAGCGGGAGTCTGGCAATGAGCAGTTCTTC; CDR3aa: CSVAGVERESGNEQFF
v_gene: TRBV7-2; j_gene: TRBJ2-5; len: 15; d_gene: TRBD2; abundance: .; CDR3nt: TGTGCCAGCAGCTTATTACTAAGCGGGAGAGAGACCCAGTACTTC; CDR3aa: CASSLLLSGRETQYF
v_gene: TRBV7-2; j_gene: TRBJ2-1; len: 14; d_gene: TRBD2; abundance: once; CDR3nt: TGTGCCAGCAGCTTATATTCTGCGGGGGGTGAGCAGTTCTTC; CDR3aa: CASSLYSAGGEQFF
v_gene: TRBV7-8; j_gene: TRBJ2-7; len: 17; d_gene: TRBD2; abundance: .; CDR3nt: TGTGCCAGCAGCTTATTGGTCAGCGGGAGGCCGGAGTACGAGCAGTACTTC; CDR3aa: CASSLLVSGRPEYEQYF
v_gene: TRBV4-1; j_gene: TRBJ2-3; len: 16; d_gene: .; abundance: once; CDR3nt: TGCGCCAGCAGCCAGGATATAGCCAGGAGCACAGATACGCAGTATTTT; CDR3aa: CASSQDIARSTDTQYF
v_gene: TRBV7-6; j_gene: TRBJ2-1; len: 11; d_gene: .; abundance: .; CDR3nt: TGTGCCAGCAGCATTAACTTAGAGCAGTTCTTC; CDR3aa: CASSINLEQFF
v_gene: TRBV7-9; j_gene: TRBJ2-5; len: 17; d_gene: TRBD1; abundance: .; CDR3nt: TGTGCCAGCAGCTCCGCTGCCGGGACAGGGAGCAGAGAGACCCAGTACTTC; CDR3aa: CASSSAAGTGSRETQYF
v_gene: TRBV19; j_gene: TRBJ1-5; len: 17; d_gene: TRBD1; abundance: .; CDR3nt: TGTGCCAGTAGTGCCGGGACAGGGGGGCGCGGCAATCAGCCCCAGCATTTT; CDR3aa: CASSAGTGGRGNQPQHF